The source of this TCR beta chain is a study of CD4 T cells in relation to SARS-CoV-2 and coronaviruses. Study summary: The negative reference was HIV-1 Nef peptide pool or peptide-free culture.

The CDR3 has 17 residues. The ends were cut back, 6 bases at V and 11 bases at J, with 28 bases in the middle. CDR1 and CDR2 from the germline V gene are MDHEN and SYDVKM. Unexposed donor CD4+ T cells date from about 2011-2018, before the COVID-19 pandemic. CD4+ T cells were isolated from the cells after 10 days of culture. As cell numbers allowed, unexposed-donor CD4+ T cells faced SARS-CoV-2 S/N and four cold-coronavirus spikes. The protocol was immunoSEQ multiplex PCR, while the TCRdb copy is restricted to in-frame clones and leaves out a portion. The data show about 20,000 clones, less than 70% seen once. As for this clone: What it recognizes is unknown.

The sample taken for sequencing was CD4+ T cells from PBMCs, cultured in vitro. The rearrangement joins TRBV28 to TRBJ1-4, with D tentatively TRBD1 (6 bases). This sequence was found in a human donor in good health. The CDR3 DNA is TGTGCCAGCAGCCAACTGACCCTCGGGACAAGAGGGCGGAAACTGTTTTTT. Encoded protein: CASSQLTLGTRGRKLFF.